This T cell receptor beta chain was recovered during a study of T cell responses to AZD1222 COVID-19 vaccine. Between the trimmed V and J ends, which lost 4 bases and 0 bases, there was a span of 9 bases. This CDR3 contains 13 residues. The germline gives CDR1 GTSNPN, CDR2 SVGIG (reference sequence). The assay was immunoSEQ multiplex PCR, and TCRdb's table has in-frame clones only and misses some. Found here are about 120,000 clones, roughly 88% of them singletons; the top ten hold roughly a sixth. The sample consisted of peripheral blood, taken on day 0 of MenACWY control vaccination. The chain employs TRBV30 and TRBJ1-2; possible D gene TRBD1, 6 bases. The receptor comes from an adult in good health. The CDR3 DNA reads TGTGCCTGGACAGGGGCGACTAACTATGGCTACACCTTC. Protein product: CAWTGATNYGYTF.